The 26 T cell receptor beta chains given below trace back to one sample, sequenced in a study of OX40 agonist ivuxolimab in advanced cancers. Clones were read by immunoSEQ multiplex PCR, and TCRdb kept only the in-frame ones, dropping some. This table holds some 12,000 clones, roughly 80% found once. This material consisted of CD4+ or CD8+ T cells sorted from blood, taken in a trial of the OX40 agonist ivuxolimab. The receptors here all came from an adult with an advanced solid tumor such as melanoma, head and neck, liver or kidney cancer.

The chain has TRBV28 and TRBJ2-1; unclear D gene. V gave up 1 base and J gave up 0 bases, with 7 bases separating them. Germline CDR1 and CDR2: MDHEN and SYDVKM. This CDR3 contains 15 residues. CDR3 coding DNA: TGTGCCAGCAGTTTATTGGAGTTCTCCTACAATGAGCAGTTCTTC. This codes for CASSLLEFSYNEQFF.

V is TRBV5-4 and J is TRBJ2-7, with D possibly being TRBD1 (6 bases). The CDR3 has 14 amino acids. Germline V gene data show CDR1 as SGHNT and CDR2 as YYREEE (reference sequence). Trimming took off 2 bases at V and 1 base at J, with 10 bases between the two ends. This CDR3 is CASSFNDRSYEQYF. In DNA, the CDR3 is TGTGCCAGCAGCTTCAACGACAGGTCCTACGAGCAGTACTTC.

The V call is TRBV5-6, the J call TRBJ2-4; possibly TRBD1 for D (5 bases). V lost 2 bases, J lost 7 bases, and 13 bases lay in between. The CDR3 runs to 14 residues. Germline V gene data show CDR1 as SGHDT and CDR2 as YYEEEE. CDR3 in amino acids: CASSFLGVGNIQYF. CDR3 in DNA: TGTGCCAGCAGCTTTCTAGGGGTCGGGAACATTCAGTACTTC.

This clone was recorded only once. The chain couples TRBV5-1 to TRBJ1-4; D perhaps matches TRBD1 (5 bases). V was shortened by 0 bases and J by 7 bases, with 19 bases between the two germline ends. CDR1 is SGHRS, CDR2 YFSETQ, per germline. The CDR3 spans 17 residues. In DNA, the CDR3 is TGCGCCAGCAGCTTGGCTGGGACCGATCAACTTGGTGAAAAACTGTTTTTT. This gives the protein CASSLAGTDQLGEKLFF. Filled out from reference TRBV5-1 and TRBJ1-4, the complete variable domain reads KAGVTQTPRYLIKTRGQQVTLSCSPISGHRSVSWYQQTPGQGLQFLFEYFSETQRNKGNFPGRFSGRQFSNSRSEMNVSTLELGDSALYLCASSLAGTDQLGEKLFFGSGTQLSVL.

As for this clone: The junction departs from germline at one end; a sequencing error may be responsible. The same CDR3 can be traced to other DNA sequences in this sample. V gene TRBV11-3 combines with J gene TRBJ2-5, with TRBD2 as a possible D gene (5 bases). The CDR3 length is 14 residues. Germline CDR1 is SGHNT and CDR2 is YENEEA. This chain's CDR3 is CASSPRSEGETQYF. The CDR3 DNA is TGCGCCAGCAGCCCGCGGTCCGAGGGAGAGACCCAGTACTTC.

In this sample, this clone turned up once. The rearrangement joins TRBV14 to TRBJ1-3, with D tentatively TRBD1 (6 bases). The ends were cut back, 4 bases at V and 1 base at J, with 14 bases in the middle. This CDR3 region has 16 residues. CDR1 and CDR2 from the germline V gene are SGHDN and FVKESK. CDR3 region: CASSPYREWSGNTIYF. In nucleotides, the CDR3 is TGTGCCAGCAGCCCTTACAGGGAATGGTCTGGAAACACCATATATTTT.

The rearrangement joins TRBV6-6 to TRBJ2-1; no definite D call. V lost 7 bases and J 0 bases, leaving 7 bases between the germline ends. This CDR3 is 13 amino acids long. Germline V gene data show CDR1 as MNHNY and CDR2 as SVGAGI (reference sequence). CDR3 loop: CASTPSSYNEQFF. DNA for the CDR3: TGTGCCAGCACCCCGAGCTCCTACAATGAGCAGTTCTTC.

V usage is TRBV4-3 and J usage is TRBJ1-5; D is possibly TRBD1 (6 bases). Deletions cut 2 bases from V and 10 bases from J, with 12 bases between. The germline V gene encodes CDR1 LGHNA and CDR2 YSLEER. CDR3 length equals 13 residues. The CDR3 DNA reads as TGCGCCAGCAGCCAACTTACAGGGCGACCCCAGCATTTT. It codes for CASSQLTGRPQHF.

The DNA for the CDR3 is TGTGCCAGCAGTAAAGCGGCGGCTAGCTCCTACGAGCAGTACTTC. Amino acid sequence: CASSKAAASSYEQYF. This chain joins TRBV27 and TRBJ2-7; possibly TRBD2 for D (5 bases). With 5 bases removed from V and 0 bases from J, the gap between germline ends came to 14 bases. The CDR3 spans 15 residues. From germline, CDR1 is MNHEY and CDR2 SMNVEV (reference sequence).

The rearrangement joins TRBV6-6 to TRBJ1-1; D gene ambiguous. This CDR3 spans 12 amino acids. CDR1 is MNHNY, CDR2 SVGAGI, per germline (reference sequence). Trimming took 6 bases from V and 3 from J, leaving 8 bases between them. The CDR3 is CASSPGDTEAFF. CDR3 coding DNA: TGTGCCAGCAGCCCAGGCGACACTGAAGCTTTCTTT.

The rearrangement links TRBV4-1 to TRBJ2-3; 11 bases fit TRBD2. V lost 4 bases, J lost 4 bases, and 13 bases stayed unmatched. This CDR3 spans 18 amino acids. CDR1 is MGHRA, CDR2 YSYEKL, per germline. The CDR3 DNA follows: TGCGCCAGCAGCCCGGATGATAGCGGGAGGGCCGTTCCAGATACGCAGTATTTT. Translation gives CASSPDDSGRAVPDTQYF.

The chain joins TRBV5-1 to TRBJ2-7, with D perhaps TRBD2 (5 bases). The CDR3 is 14 residues long. V lost 1 base and J 0 bases, leaving 8 bases between the germline ends. Germline assignment: CDR1 SGHRS and CDR2 YFSETQ. The CDR3 nucleotides read TGCGCCAGCAGCTTGTTGGCGGGCTCCTACGAGCAGTACTTC. Encoded protein: CASSLLAGSYEQYF.

V gene TRBV6-5 combines with J gene TRBJ1-5; unclear D gene. The CDR3 runs 16 residues. The germline V gene encodes CDR1 MNHEY and CDR2 SVGAGI. Trimming took off 2 bases at V and 7 bases at J, with 18 bases between the two ends. The CDR3 protein is CASSYSASGLGQPQHF. In nucleotides, the CDR3 is TGTGCCAGCAGTTACAGTGCGTCCGGCCTCGGGCAGCCCCAGCATTTT.

CDR3 sequence: CATPNEASGSGKTDTQYF. Written as DNA, the CDR3 is TGTGCCACCCCCAATGAGGCTAGCGGATCCGGAAAGACAGATACGCAGTATTTT. This chain links TRBV2 with TRBJ2-3, with 7 bases lining up with TRBD2. CDR3 size: 18 residues. Trimming at V came to 10 bases and at J to 3 bases, leaving 22 bases not matched to a gene. CDR1 SNHLY and CDR2 FYNNEI come from the germline V gene.

This clone ranks as medium-sized. This chain connects TRBV11-3 to TRBJ2-2, with D possibly TRBD2 on 6 matching bases. V shed 5 bases and J shed 3 bases, with 10 bases lying between them. The CDR3 extends over 14 amino acids. CDR1 and CDR2 (germline): SGHNT, YENEEA. CDR3 DNA: TGTGCCAGCAGCCGGCGGGGTCACACCGGGGAGCTGTTTTTT. This translates into CASSRRGHTGELFF. Together with reference TRBV11-3 and TRBJ2-2, the CDR3 gives the full variable domain: EAGVVQSPRYKIIEKKQPVAFWCNPISGHNTLYWYLQNLGQGPELLIRYENEEAVDDSQLPKDRFSAERLKGVDSTLKIQPAELGDSAVYLCASSRRGHTGELFFGEGSRLTVL.

V gene TRBV5-5 combines with J gene TRBJ2-1, with D possibly being TRBD2 (6 bases). This CDR3 is 15 amino acids long. The ends were cut back, 0 bases at V and 4 bases at J, with 11 bases in the middle. Germline V gene lookup returns CDR1 SGHKS and CDR2 YYEKEE (reference sequence). The CDR3 bases are TGTGCCAGCAGCTTGGTGGACGGAGGGTACAATGAGCAGTTCTTC. This encodes CASSLVDGGYNEQFF.

The chain uses TRBV9 and TRBJ2-1; D unclear. The ends were cut back, 4 bases at V and 7 bases at J, with 6 bases in the middle. Per the germline V gene, CDR1 is SGDLS and CDR2 is YYNGEE. The CDR3 has 11 residues. This CDR3 reads CASSPGNEQFF. In nucleotides, the CDR3 is TGTGCCAGCAGCCCTGGGAATGAGCAGTTCTTC.

The chain has TRBV18 and TRBJ2-2, with D possibly being TRBD2 (6 bases). CDR1 and CDR2 from the germline V gene are KGHSH and LQKENI. V was trimmed by 6 bases and J by 1 base, leaving 15 bases between them. CDR3 length: 16 amino acids. Here the CDR3 reads CASSRLATQNTGELFF. CDR3 nucleotides: TGTGCCAGCTCCCGCCTAGCGACCCAGAACACCGGGGAGCTGTTTTTT. The full variable domain, in which reference TRBV18 and TRBJ2-2 provide the parts outside the CDR3, is NAGVMQNPRHLVRRRGQEARLRCSPMKGHSHVYWYRQLPEEGLKFMVYLQKENIIDESGMPKERFSAEFPKEGPSILRIQQVVRGDSAAYFCASSRLATQNTGELFFGEGSRLTVL.

This sequence joins TRBV19 and TRBJ2-3; weak D call: TRBD2 (6 bases). CDR3 length: 15 residues. Germline assignment: CDR1 LNHDA and CDR2 SQIVND (reference sequence). The germline V and J ends were trimmed by 5 bases and 6 bases, with 18 bases remaining between them. This chain's CDR3 is CASSPPRDFPDTQYF. The CDR3 bases are TGTGCCAGTAGTCCACCCCGGGACTTCCCCGATACGCAGTATTTT.

This sequence joins TRBV11-3 and TRBJ2-1; possibly TRBD2 for D (5 bases). Germline V gives CDR1 SGHNT, CDR2 YENEEA. V was clipped by 2 bases and J by 0 bases, with 8 bases between them. This CDR3 comprises 15 residues. CDR3 in DNA: TGTGCCAGCAGCTTACAAGCGGACTCCTACAATGAGCAGTTCTTC. This sequence encodes CASSLQADSYNEQFF.

The rearrangement uses TRBV19 and TRBJ1-2; unclear D gene. The V end lost 9 bases, the J end lost 0 bases, and 5 bases lay between the germline ends. Germline loops: CDR1 LNHDA, CDR2 SQIVND (reference sequence). The CDR3 consists of 11 residues. CDR3 in DNA: TGTGCCAGCGGTCCTAACTATGGCTACACCTTC. It specifies CASGPNYGYTF.

The chain has TRBV7-3 and TRBJ2-7; D ambiguous. With 0 bases removed from V and 3 bases from J, the gap between germline ends came to 6 bases. The CDR3 has 13 residues. Germline V gene data show CDR1 as SGHTA and CDR2 as FQGTGA. The CDR3 loop is CASSLTGNYEQYF. The CDR3 DNA reads TGTGCCAGCAGCTTAACGGGAAACTACGAGCAGTACTTC. The full variable domain, in which reference TRBV7-3 and TRBJ2-7 provide the parts outside the CDR3, is GAGVSQTPSNKVTEKGKYVELRCDPISGHTALYWYRQSLGQGPEFLIYFQGTGAADDSGLPNDRFFAVRPEGSVSTLKIQRTERGDSAVYLCASSLTGNYEQYFGPGTRLTVT.

CDR3 bases: TGTGCCAGCAGCTTAGGCGGGACAGGGTCCGGGGAGCTGTTTTTT. Its translation is CASSLGGTGSGELFF. The chain couples TRBV7-9 to TRBJ2-2, with 9 bases that match TRBD1. Trimming removed 1 base from V and 6 bases from J; junction bases left unmatched: 3. CDR1 SEHNR and CDR2 FQNEAQ come from the germline V gene (reference sequence). CDR3 size: 15 residues.

The J gene is TRBJ1-1, the V gene TRBV7-9, with D perhaps matching TRBD1 (5 bases). The CDR3 runs to 15 residues. The V and J ends lost 4 bases and 0 bases respectively, with 12 bases between them. CDR1 and CDR2 from the germline V gene are SEHNR and FQNEAQ (reference sequence). CDR3: CASSSPAQVNTEAFF. CDR3 nucleotide sequence: TGTGCCAGCAGCTCCCCCGCACAGGTGAACACTGAAGCTTTCTTT.

The chain couples TRBV19 to TRBJ2-1; 10 bases align to TRBD2. The CDR3 loop spans 13 amino acids. Looked up from germline, CDR1 is LNHDA and CDR2 is SQIVND (reference sequence). The junction had 5 bases not matched to a gene; V was cut back by 10 bases and J by 5 bases. CDR3 amino acids: CATSGSTHNEQFF. The CDR3 coding sequence is TGTGCCACTAGCGGGAGTACCCACAATGAGCAGTTCTTC.

The J gene is TRBJ2-3, the V gene TRBV28, with TRBD2 matching over 7 bases. Trimming at V came to 5 bases and at J to 13 bases, leaving 9 bases not matched to a gene. The CDR3 has 12 residues. From germline, CDR1 is MDHEN and CDR2 SYDVKM. CDR3 coding DNA: TGTGCCAGCAGTGGGGGGGAGGCCCACGAGTATTTT. Residues: CASSGGEAHEYF.